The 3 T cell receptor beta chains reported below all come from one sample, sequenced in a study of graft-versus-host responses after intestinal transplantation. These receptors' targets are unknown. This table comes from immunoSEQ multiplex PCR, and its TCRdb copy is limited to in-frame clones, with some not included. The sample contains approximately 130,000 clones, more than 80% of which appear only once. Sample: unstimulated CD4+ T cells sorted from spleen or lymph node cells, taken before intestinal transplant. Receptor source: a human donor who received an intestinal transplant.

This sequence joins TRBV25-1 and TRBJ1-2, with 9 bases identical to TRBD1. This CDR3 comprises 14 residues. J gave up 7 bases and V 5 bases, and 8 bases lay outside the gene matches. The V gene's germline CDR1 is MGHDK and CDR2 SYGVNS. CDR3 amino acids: CASSITGGAGGYTF. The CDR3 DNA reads TGTGCCAGCAGTATTACAGGGGGCGCGGGTGGCTACACCTTC.

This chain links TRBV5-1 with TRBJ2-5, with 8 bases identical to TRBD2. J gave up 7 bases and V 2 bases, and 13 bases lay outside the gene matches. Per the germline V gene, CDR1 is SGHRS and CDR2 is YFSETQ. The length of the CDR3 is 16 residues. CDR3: CASSFGSGERYGTQYF. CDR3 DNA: TGCGCCAGCAGCTTTGGTAGCGGGGAGCGTTACGGGACCCAGTACTTC.

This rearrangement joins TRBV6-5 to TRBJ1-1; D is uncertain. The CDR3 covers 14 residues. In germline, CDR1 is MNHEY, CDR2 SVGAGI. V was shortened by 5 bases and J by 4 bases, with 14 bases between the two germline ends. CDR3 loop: CASSVQLVGTEAFF. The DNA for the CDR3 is TGTGCCAGCAGTGTCCAGCTGGTCGGCACTGAAGCTTTCTTT.